The next 27 T cell receptor beta chains were all read from a single sample in a study of T cells expressing NK-cell markers. TCRdb reanalyzed the 5' RACE reads and collapses them to one entry per CDR3 protein, without DNA. The repertoire table contains under 600,000 distinct CDR3 sequences. The sample comprised blood T cells: a sorted CD56 or NKG2C T cell subset, CD4+ or CD8+ T cells, or bulk PBMC T cells (not recorded which). The source of these receptors is a woman in her 50s in good health.

CDR3 amino acids: CAISESVRLGEQFF. This sequence joins TRBV10-3 and TRBJ2-1. Germline lookup yields CDR1 ENHRY and CDR2 SYGVKD. The CDR3 runs to 14 residues.

V usage is TRBV12-3 or TRBV12-4 and J usage is TRBJ1-2; TCRdb returns TRBD1, unconfirmable since there is no DNA. The CDR3 is made up of 15 amino acids. The CDR3 loop reads CASSGTGTGLNGYTF.

V gene TRBV5-1 combines with J gene TRBJ2-7; TCRdb's D call of TRBD1 is untestable without DNA. The CDR3 length is 15 residues. Germline V lookup: CDR1 SGHRS, CDR2 YFSETQ. CDR3 loop: CASSWGDRWLYEQYF.

The chain recombines TRBV7-2 with TRBJ1-6; the D call from TCRdb, TRBD1, cannot be confirmed without DNA. CDR1 is SGHTA and CDR2 is FQGNSA in the germline V gene. The CDR3 covers 15 residues. The CDR3 loop is CASSLLGTEVTPLHF. Full variable domain (rest looked up from reference TRBV7-2 and TRBJ1-6): GAGVSQSPSNKVTEKGKDVELRCDPISGHTALYWYRQSLGQGLEFLIYFQGNSAPDKSGLPSDRFSAERTGGSVSTLTIQRTQQEDSAVYLCASSLLGTEVTPLHFGNGTRLTVT.

The rearrangement joins TRBV7-3 to TRBJ1-1. The V gene's germline CDR1 is SGHTA and CDR2 FQGTGA. The CDR3 is 13 residues long. CDR3 protein: CASSLVLGAEAFF.

V gene TRBV6-6 combines with J gene TRBJ2-2; TCRdb picks TRBD1, but there is no DNA to check that call. The CDR3 has 13 residues. Per germline, CDR1 MNHNY and CDR2 SVGAGI (reference sequence). The CDR3 is CASSSIGAGELFF.

The V gene is TRBV12-3 or TRBV12-4, the J gene TRBJ2-3; TCRdb lists TRBD1, though no DNA is available to test this call. The CDR3 extends over 15 amino acids. The CDR3 loop reads CASGVVALSTDTQYF.

The chain joins TRBV2 to TRBJ2-5. The length of the CDR3 is 13 residues. Germline V lookup: CDR1 SNHLY, CDR2 FYNNEI. The CDR3 loop reads CASAAGNQETQYF. The complete variable domain, with remaining parts taken from reference TRBV2 and TRBJ2-5, reads EPEVTQTPSHQVTQMGQEVILRCVPISNHLYFYWYRQILGQKVEFLVSFYNNEISEKSEIFDDQFSVERPDGSNFTLKIRSTKLEDSAMYFCASAAGNQETQYFGPGTRLLVL.

The CDR3 loop is CSASGPLREKLFF. The V and J genes are TRBV20-1 and TRBJ1-4; TCRdb proposes TRBD1, but this gene call is untestable without DNA. The CDR3 runs 13 residues. Per the germline V gene, CDR1 is DFQATT and CDR2 is SNEGSKA (reference sequence).

The J gene is TRBJ1-5, the V gene TRBV6-6. Germline values: CDR1 MNHNY, CDR2 SVGAGI (reference sequence). The CDR3 length is 15 residues. CDR3 region: CASSYSIQSNQPQHF.

V and J are TRBV5-1 and TRBJ1-1; TCRdb outputs TRBD1, but without DNA this stays unchecked. The germline V gene encodes CDR1 SGHRS and CDR2 YFSETQ. This CDR3 comprises 12 residues. The CDR3 is CASRDSNTEAFF.

This chain joins TRBV5-1 and TRBJ2-1; TCRdb indicates TRBD2, and absent DNA this call remains unverified. The CDR3 spans 15 residues. Looked up from germline, CDR1 is SGHRS and CDR2 is YFSETQ. The CDR3 region is CASSLRTSTGNEQFF.

The genes are TRBV28 and TRBJ2-7; TCRdb's D gene call, TRBD2, goes unchecked for lack of DNA. Germline V gene data show CDR1 as MDHEN and CDR2 as SYDVKM. The CDR3 covers 12 residues. The CDR3 loop reads CASSLRGREAYF.

This chain joins TRBV28 and TRBJ2-1; without DNA, the TCRdb call of TRBD2 cannot be checked. Looked up from germline, CDR1 is MDHEN and CDR2 is SYDVKM. The CDR3 runs to 16 residues. The CDR3: CASSFRTSGWNNEQFF.

V is TRBV19 and J is TRBJ1-1; TCRdb proposes TRBD1, but this gene call is untestable without DNA. This CDR3 has 14 amino acids. The germline V gene encodes CDR1 LNHDA and CDR2 SQIVND (reference sequence). CDR3 residues: CASSIDSDRAEAFF.

The chain combines TRBV5-1 with TRBJ2-3; there is no DNA to check the TCRdb D call of TRBD2. The germline gives CDR1 SGHRS, CDR2 YFSETQ. This CDR3 has 17 amino acids. CDR3 residues: CASSLGLAGHTTDTQYF.

V usage is TRBV20-1 and J usage is TRBJ2-7; absent DNA, TCRdb's TRBD2 call cannot be checked. Per germline, CDR1 DFQATT and CDR2 SNEGSKA (reference sequence). The CDR3 contains 12 residues. CDR3 sequence: CSGRGQRHEQYF.

This rearrangement joins TRBV7-8 to TRBJ1-5; the D call of TRBD1 rests on TCRdb alone, since no DNA is present to check it. Germline CDR1 SGHVS, CDR2 FQNEAQ. This CDR3 has 15 amino acids. The CDR3 spells CASSPQGWGNQPQHF.

The chain uses TRBV3-1 and TRBJ1-2; TCRdb's assignment of TRBD1 cannot be checked, as there is no DNA. The CDR3 totals 11 residues. Germline values: CDR1 LGHDT, CDR2 YNNKEL (reference sequence). CDR3 residues: CASSRPGGYTF.

J is TRBJ1-1 and V is TRBV7-3. CDR1 SGHTA and CDR2 FQGTGA come from the germline V gene. The length of the CDR3 is 14 residues. The chain's CDR3 is CASSLGVIELWAFF.

The J gene is TRBJ1-4, the V gene TRBV29-1; TCRdb returns TRBD1, unconfirmable since there is no DNA. Per germline, CDR1 SQVTM and CDR2 ANQGSEA. This CDR3 comprises 12 residues. The CDR3: CSVEEDSEKLFF.

The chain couples TRBV6-1 to TRBJ1-6. There are 11 residues in the CDR3. Germline CDR1 reads MNHNS; CDR2 reads SASEGT. This chain's CDR3 is CASSERSPLHF.

This chain joins TRBV3-1 and TRBJ2-2; TCRdb's D call of TRBD1 is untestable without DNA. Germline V gene lookup returns CDR1 LGHDT and CDR2 YNNKEL (reference sequence). The CDR3 covers 15 residues. The CDR3 sequence: CASNGDRGIEGELFF.

The chain uses TRBV6-5 and TRBJ1-3. In germline, CDR1 is MNHEY, CDR2 SVGAGI. This CDR3 region has 18 residues. This chain's CDR3 is CASSVNPPASSSGNTIYF.

CDR3 sequence: CASSIYGLVEQFF. The chain joins TRBV11-3 to TRBJ2-1; there is no DNA to check the TCRdb D call of TRBD2. The V gene's germline CDR1 is SGHNT and CDR2 YENEEA. This CDR3 has 13 residues.

The rearrangement links TRBV12-3 or TRBV12-4 to TRBJ1-2; TCRdb proposes TRBD1, but this gene call is untestable without DNA. The CDR3 contains 13 residues. The CDR3 loop is CASRAQGVGGYTF.

This chain joins TRBV7-9 and TRBJ1-2; checking the TCRdb D call of TRBD1 is not possible without DNA. CDR3 length: 15 residues. CDR1 and CDR2 from the germline V gene are SEHNR and FQNEAQ (reference sequence). The chain's CDR3 is CASSSNPTGTGGYTF.